The source of this TCR beta chain is a study of cytomegalovirus exposure and HLA in healthy donors. Findings of the study overall: Trimming of TCR beta V- and J-genes showed a link, identified in a later analysis, to a missense DCLRE1C variant. Presence/absence analyses took donor sequencing depth as roughly uniform.

Healthy individuals who donated bone marrow served as the donors. PCR employed 60 Vbeta and 13 Jbeta primers. Original processing methods: Unique TCR beta chains numbered around 80 million in a later analysis, with around 12 million shared. Repertoires were generated with immunoSEQ multiplex PCR, while TCRdb's copy carries only in-frame clones and drops some. The D gene and trimming were derived from the DNA, and the V and J assignments and clone size from that table. Of under 250,000 clones in the sample, over 80% were seen once. A word on this clone: What it recognizes is unknown.

Germline CDR1 and CDR2: SGHVS and FNYEAQ. The CDR3 consists of 15 residues. The V segment lost 3 bases and the J segment 5 bases; nucleotides outside the gene matches: 4. The sample taken for sequencing was PBMCs. The origin of this receptor is a middle-aged man in good health and CMV-seropositive. The chain links TRBV7-6 to TRBJ2-2; 9 nucleotides line up with TRBD1. This chain's CDR3 is CASSFGQGPTGELFF. The CDR3 coding sequence is TGTGCCAGCAGCTTCGGACAGGGGCCTACCGGGGAGCTGTTTTTT.